Below, 2 T cell receptor beta chains from the same sample are listed, as sequenced in a study of identical twins (dated by TCRdb to 2016 to 2017). Receptors were amplified or captured by 5' RACE. These reads were obtained on an Illumina HiSeq 2000. The raw public data were reprocessed by TCRdb itself: fastp quality trimming at Q25, MiXCR clonotype calling, in-frame beta chains only. Every CDR3 protein is listed once, alongside the most common genes and DNA of its rows. The sample data list 1.5 million to 2 million distinct CDR3 sequences, and about 32% of these were observed just once. The ten largest clones represent around 0.3% of the sample. What was sequenced was cord blood. All receptors derive from a newborn girl in good health.

This clonotype was found a few times. The J gene is TRBJ2-3, the V gene TRBV7-8, with D possibly matching TRBD2 (5 bases). V was shortened by 5 bases and J by 1 base, with 16 bases between the two germline ends. The CDR3 extends over 16 amino acids. The germline V gene encodes CDR1 SGHVS and CDR2 FQNEAQ. As DNA, the CDR3 is TGTGCCAGCAGCCTCTTAGGGAGCGCGGGCACAGATACGCAGTATTTT. Translating it yields CASSLLGSAGTDTQYF.

This clonotype was recorded a few times. The chain carries TRBV2 and TRBJ2-3, with 10 bases identical to TRBD2. The CDR3 loop spans 17 amino acids. The V and J ends lost 7 bases and 0 bases, in that order; junction bases with no gene match: 10. Germline lookup yields CDR1 SNHLY and CDR2 FYNNEI. The CDR3 reads CASMGASGGSSTDTQYF. As DNA, the CDR3 is TGTGCCAGCATGGGGGCTAGCGGGGGTTCTAGCACAGATACGCAGTATTTT.